What follows are 3 T cell receptor beta chains derived from one specimen sequenced in a study of T cell changes during pregnancy in multiple sclerosis. Produced via immunoSEQ multiplex PCR; TCRdb's table is partial and in-frame only. The sample comprises roughly 50,000 clones, 75% to 95% of which are singletons, and about 1% rests with the top ten. The input for sequencing was peripheral blood, taken after pregnancy. Receptors were obtained from a female donor in good health, enrolled as a control in a pregnancy study.

This CDR3 is CASSIGARMNTGELFF. CDR3 DNA sequence: TGTGCCAGCAGTATTGGAGCCCGGATGAACACCGGGGAGCTGTTTTTT. The chain uses TRBV5-6 and TRBJ2-2; D remains unclear. Per germline, CDR1 SGHDT and CDR2 YYEEEE. The CDR3 spans 16 residues. V lost 5 bases to trimming and J lost 1 base, with 15 bases between them.

CDR3 sequence: CASSQQGGKDGYTF. The DNA for the CDR3 is TGTGCCAGCAGTCAACAGGGGGGAAAGGATGGCTACACCTTC. This chain links TRBV6-5 with TRBJ1-2, with 8 positions matching TRBD1. CDR1 is MNHEY, CDR2 SVGAGI, per germline. This CDR3 has 14 residues. V shed 5 bases and J 6 bases; nucleotides not matched to a gene: 8.

This clone was counted a single time. The chain recombines TRBV19 with TRBJ1-4, with D possibly matching TRBD1 (5 bases). CDR3 size: 13 residues. The V end was cut by 3 bases, the J end by 7 bases, with 9 bases between. Germline V gene data show CDR1 as LNHDA and CDR2 as SQIVND (reference sequence). For the CDR3, the DNA is TGTGCCAGTAGTATCGGGGGAGGTGAAAAACTGTTTTTT. It codes for CASSIGGGEKLFF. Filled out from reference TRBV19 and TRBJ1-4, the complete variable domain reads DGGITQSPKYLFRKEGQNVTLSCEQNLNHDAMYWYRQDPGQGLRLIYYSQIVNDFQKGDIAEGYSVSREKKESFPLTVTSAQKNPTAFYLCASSIGGGEKLFFGSGTQLSVL.